The source of this T cell receptor beta chain is a study of T cells in Graves' hyperthyroidism and ophthalmopathy. The investigators amplified TCR beta CDR3 regions from RNA transcripts. The TCR CDR3 was amplified in a first-round RT-PCR using the HTBI primer set. TCRdb recomputed calls from the multiplex PCR reads with MiXCR, one row per CDR3 protein. The sample lists a few hundred thousand distinct CDR3 sequences; about a sixth were seen once. Sample: blood. The source of this sequence is a woman aged 18 to 35 with Graves' ophthalmopathy.

As DNA, the CDR3 is TGCAGTGCCAAGGACAGCTTCAGCTCCTACGAGCAGTACTTC. As protein: CSAKDSFSSYEQYF. The chain combines TRBV20-1 with TRBJ2-7; tentative D call: TRBD1 (6 bases). The CDR3 is 14 amino acids. Germline loops: CDR1 DFQATT, CDR2 SNEGSKA (reference sequence). Trimming shortened V by 6 bases and J by 0 bases, and 15 bases separated the two germline ends.